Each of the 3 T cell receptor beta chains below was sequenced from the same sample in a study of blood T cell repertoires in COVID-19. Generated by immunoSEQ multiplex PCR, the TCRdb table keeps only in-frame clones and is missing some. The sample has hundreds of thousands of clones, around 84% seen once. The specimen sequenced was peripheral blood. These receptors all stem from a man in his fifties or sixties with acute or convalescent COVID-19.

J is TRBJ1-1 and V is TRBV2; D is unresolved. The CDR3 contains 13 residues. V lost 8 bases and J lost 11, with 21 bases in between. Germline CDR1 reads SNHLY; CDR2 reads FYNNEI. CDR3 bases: TGTGCCAGCCGATTTGACGGAGGCGGAGAGGCTTTCTTT. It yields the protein CASRFDGGGEAFF.

The CDR3 region is CASSNRQGHQPQHF. Here the CDR3 DNA reads TGTGCCAGCAGTAACAGACAGGGGCATCAGCCCCAGCATTTT. The V call is TRBV6-5, the J call TRBJ1-5; the match to TRBD1 covers 8 bases. V shed 5 bases, J shed 5 bases, and the junction held 5 bases outside the gene matches. The CDR3 spans 14 residues. CDR1 is MNHEY, CDR2 SVGAGI, per germline.

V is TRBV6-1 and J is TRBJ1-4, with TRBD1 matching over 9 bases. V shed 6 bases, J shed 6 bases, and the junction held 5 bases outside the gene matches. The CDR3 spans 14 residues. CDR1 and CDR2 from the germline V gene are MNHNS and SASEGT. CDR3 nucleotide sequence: TGTGCCAGCAGATACGGGACAGGGTATGAAAAACTGTTTTTT. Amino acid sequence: CASRYGTGYEKLFF.